This is a list of T cell receptor beta chains from one sample in a study of OX40 agonist ivuxolimab in advanced cancers. Using immunoSEQ multiplex PCR, the repertoire was profiled, and TCRdb retains in-frame clones only, with some absent. The sample holds tens of thousands of clones; under 80% are singletons and the top ten take approximately 5.3%. Sequences were derived from CD4+ or CD8+ T cells sorted from blood, sampled in a trial of the OX40 agonist ivuxolimab. These TCRs come from an adult with an advanced solid tumor such as melanoma, head and neck, liver or kidney cancer. The CDR3 runs from the conserved cysteine through the conserved F or W. Each record gives: clone size, J gene, CDR3 length, D gene, V gene, CDR3 protein, CDR3 DNA. D genes are given only for firm matches. Not every row has a clone size; where given, it reads once, few, many or a size class.

abundance: once; j_gene: TRBJ2-7; len: 15; d_gene: TRBD1; v_gene: TRBV6-5; CDR3aa: CASSPGQGAVGRQYF; CDR3nt: TGTGCCAGCAGTCCCGGACAGGGGGCTGTGGGGCGGCAGTACTTC
abundance: NA; j_gene: TRBJ1-5; len: 17; d_gene: NA; v_gene: TRBV15; CDR3aa: CATSPTFGAGRPQAQHF; CDR3nt: TGTGCCACCAGCCCTACCTTCGGGGCAGGCCGCCCGCAGGCCCAGCATTTT
abundance: once; j_gene: TRBJ2-4; len: 11; d_gene: NA; v_gene: TRBV28; CDR3aa: CASSSSNIQYF; CDR3nt: TGTGCCAGCAGTTCTTCAAACATTCAGTACTTC
abundance: NA; j_gene: TRBJ1-6; len: 15; d_gene: NA; v_gene: TRBV6-6; CDR3aa: CASRYTGLFYSPLHF; CDR3nt: TGTGCCAGCAGGTATACAGGGCTCTTTTATTCACCCCTCCACTTT
abundance: NA; j_gene: TRBJ1-1; len: 16; d_gene: NA; v_gene: TRBV25-1; CDR3aa: CASSELNSNMNTEAFF; CDR3nt: TGTGCCAGCAGTGAATTAAACAGCAATATGAACACTGAAGCTTTCTTT
abundance: NA; j_gene: TRBJ2-3; len: 15; d_gene: TRBD2; v_gene: TRBV7-2; CDR3aa: CASSLGTSLTDTQYF; CDR3nt: TGTGCCAGCAGCTTAGGGACTAGCCTCACAGATACGCAGTATTTT
abundance: NA; j_gene: TRBJ1-2; len: 15; d_gene: NA; v_gene: TRBV27; CDR3aa: CASSDLSGGNYGYTF; CDR3nt: TGTGCCAGCAGTGACCTTTCGGGGGGGAACTATGGCTACACCTTC
abundance: NA; j_gene: TRBJ1-2; len: 15; d_gene: NA; v_gene: TRBV5-8; CDR3aa: CASSSDRLYSYGYTF; CDR3nt: TGTGCCAGCAGCTCTGACAGACTCTATTCCTATGGCTACACCTTC
abundance: many; j_gene: TRBJ2-2; len: 16; d_gene: TRBD1; v_gene: TRBV19; CDR3aa: CASSIGTGAQTGELFF; CDR3nt: TGTGCCAGTAGTATCGGGACAGGGGCCCAAACCGGGGAGCTGTTTTTT
abundance: NA; j_gene: TRBJ1-6; len: 17; d_gene: TRBD1; v_gene: TRBV7-2; CDR3aa: CASSLGLLGRGSRPLHF; CDR3nt: TGTGCCAGCAGCTTAGGGCTGCTGGGCAGGGGGTCTAGACCCCTCCACTTT
abundance: many; j_gene: TRBJ1-6; len: 13; d_gene: NA; v_gene: TRBV11-2; CDR3aa: CASSLVPPEPLHF; CDR3nt: TGTGCCAGCAGCTTAGTCCCCCCCGAGCCCCTCCACTTT
abundance: NA; j_gene: TRBJ1-5; len: 17; d_gene: TRBD1; v_gene: TRBV19; CDR3aa: CASSPGQGETSNQPQHF; CDR3nt: TGTGCCAGTAGCCCGGGACAGGGGGAGACTAGCAATCAGCCCCAGCATTTT
abundance: NA; j_gene: TRBJ2-5; len: 17; d_gene: TRBD2; v_gene: TRBV2; CDR3aa: CASSDVGSGGRGETQYF; CDR3nt: TGTGCCAGCAGTGACGTGGGTAGCGGGGGCCGCGGGGAGACCCAGTACTTC
abundance: few; j_gene: TRBJ1-5; len: 16; d_gene: NA; v_gene: TRBV28; CDR3aa: CASSSSTAQYNQPQHF; CDR3nt: TGTGCCAGCAGTTCCTCGACGGCCCAATACAATCAGCCCCAGCATTTT
abundance: NA; j_gene: TRBJ2-5; len: 13; d_gene: NA; v_gene: TRBV19; CDR3aa: CATRQGGEETQYF; CDR3nt: TGTGCCACTAGACAGGGAGGAGAGGAGACCCAGTACTTC
abundance: NA; j_gene: TRBJ1-1; len: 13; d_gene: NA; v_gene: TRBV7-3; CDR3aa: CASSLHGSTEAFF; CDR3nt: TGTGCCAGCAGCTTGCACGGGAGCACTGAAGCTTTCTTT
abundance: NA; j_gene: TRBJ1-1; len: 15; d_gene: NA; v_gene: TRBV5-1; CDR3aa: CASSLATLTNTEAFF; CDR3nt: TGCGCCAGCAGCTTGGCTACATTGACGAACACTGAAGCTTTCTTT
abundance: NA; j_gene: TRBJ1-2; len: 13; d_gene: NA; v_gene: TRBV5-1; CDR3aa: CASSLGEGYGYTF; CDR3nt: TGCGCCAGCAGCTTGGGGGAGGGTTATGGCTACACCTTC
abundance: NA; j_gene: TRBJ2-7; len: 14; d_gene: TRBD1; v_gene: TRBV14; CDR3aa: CASSSQGISYEQYF; CDR3nt: TGTGCCAGCAGCTCACAGGGGATCTCCTACGAGCAGTACTTC
abundance: NA; j_gene: TRBJ1-4; len: 18; d_gene: NA; v_gene: TRBV11-2; CDR3aa: CASSLFAGGAGANEKLFF; CDR3nt: TGTGCCAGCAGCTTATTCGCCGGGGGGGCTGGGGCTAATGAAAAACTGTTTTTT
abundance: NA; j_gene: TRBJ1-2; len: 16; d_gene: NA; v_gene: TRBV11-2; CDR3aa: CASSPRGGIQVDGYTF; CDR3nt: TGTGCCAGCAGCCCCCGAGGGGGGATACAGGTTGACGGCTACACCTTC
abundance: NA; j_gene: TRBJ1-5; len: 15; d_gene: NA; v_gene: TRBV28; CDR3aa: CASSLRAGGNQPQHF; CDR3nt: TGTGCCAGCAGCCTTCGGGCAGGAGGCAATCAGCCCCAGCATTTT
abundance: NA; j_gene: TRBJ2-7; len: 14; d_gene: NA; v_gene: TRBV27; CDR3aa: CASRSTGVPYEQYF; CDR3nt: TGTGCCAGCAGGTCGACAGGAGTCCCCTACGAGCAGTACTTC
abundance: once; j_gene: TRBJ2-1; len: 14; d_gene: NA; v_gene: TRBV11-3; CDR3aa: CASSLAGHRNEQFF; CDR3nt: TGTGCCAGCAGCTTAGCGGGACACCGCAATGAGCAGTTCTTC
abundance: once; j_gene: TRBJ2-5; len: 15; d_gene: TRBD2; v_gene: TRBV7-2; CDR3aa: CASSQGTSGQETQYF; CDR3nt: TGTGCCAGCAGCCAAGGGACTAGCGGGCAAGAGACCCAGTACTTC
abundance: NA; j_gene: TRBJ2-7; len: 13; d_gene: NA; v_gene: TRBV29-1; CDR3aa: CSVAGTGSYEQYF; CDR3nt: TGCAGCGTCGCCGGGACCGGCTCCTACGAGCAGTACTTC
abundance: many; j_gene: TRBJ1-6; len: 13; d_gene: NA; v_gene: TRBV6-5; CDR3aa: CASSLAAYSPLHF; CDR3nt: TGTGCCAGCAGTTTGGCGGCATATTCACCCCTCCACTTT
abundance: NA; j_gene: TRBJ2-5; len: 16; d_gene: TRBD1; v_gene: TRBV6-1; CDR3aa: CASSEAPAGGWETQYF; CDR3nt: TGTGCCAGCAGTGAAGCGCCGGCAGGGGGCTGGGAGACCCAGTACTTC
abundance: few; j_gene: TRBJ1-2; len: 13; d_gene: NA; v_gene: TRBV6-1; CDR3aa: CASSVRGAYGYTF; CDR3nt: TGTGCCAGCAGTGTTAGGGGCGCCTATGGCTACACCTTC
abundance: few; j_gene: TRBJ2-3; len: 15; d_gene: TRBD2; v_gene: TRBV7-3; CDR3aa: CASSSEGLAGDTQYF; CDR3nt: TGTGCCAGCAGCTCAGAGGGACTAGCGGGGGATACGCAGTATTTT
abundance: NA; j_gene: TRBJ2-5; len: 14; d_gene: NA; v_gene: TRBV6-5; CDR3aa: CASSPQGARETQYF; CDR3nt: TGTGCCAGCAGCCCCCAAGGTGCTAGAGAGACCCAGTACTTC
abundance: NA; j_gene: TRBJ2-1; len: 12; d_gene: NA; v_gene: TRBV28; CDR3aa: CASSSSTQQQFF; CDR3nt: TGTGCCAGCAGTTCTTCAACTCAGCAGCAGTTCTTC
abundance: NA; j_gene: TRBJ2-7; len: 15; d_gene: TRBD2; v_gene: TRBV7-8; CDR3aa: CASSPGGGLPYEQYF; CDR3nt: TGTGCCAGCAGCCCTGGGGGGGGGTTGCCCTACGAGCAGTACTTC
abundance: NA; j_gene: TRBJ1-3; len: 13; d_gene: NA; v_gene: TRBV11-2; CDR3aa: CASSLDRDNTIYF; CDR3nt: TGTGCCAGCAGCTTAGATCGGGACAACACCATATATTTT
abundance: NA; j_gene: TRBJ1-5; len: 15; d_gene: NA; v_gene: TRBV19; CDR3aa: CASSISSRGNQPQHF; CDR3nt: TGTGCCAGTAGTATCTCATCCAGGGGCAATCAGCCCCAGCATTTT
abundance: NA; j_gene: TRBJ2-2; len: 16; d_gene: TRBD2; v_gene: TRBV29-1; CDR3aa: CSVEGTSGRGSGELFF; CDR3nt: TGCAGCGTTGAGGGGACTAGCGGGAGGGGATCCGGGGAGCTGTTTTTT
abundance: NA; j_gene: TRBJ1-2; len: 14; d_gene: TRBD1; v_gene: TRBV27; CDR3aa: CASSLTGTDETNTF; CDR3nt: TGTGCCAGCAGTTTGACAGGGACCGACGAAACGAACACCTTC
abundance: few; j_gene: TRBJ2-2; len: 17; d_gene: TRBD2; v_gene: TRBV7-2; CDR3aa: CASRPSGALLNTGELFF; CDR3nt: TGTGCCAGCAGACCTAGCGGGGCCCTCCTTAACACCGGGGAGCTGTTTTTT
abundance: NA; j_gene: TRBJ2-5; len: 15; d_gene: TRBD2; v_gene: TRBV6-5; CDR3aa: CASSSRLAGGETQYF; CDR3nt: TGTGCCAGCAGTTCCCGACTAGCGGGAGGAGAGACCCAGTACTTC
abundance: NA; j_gene: TRBJ2-7; len: 11; d_gene: NA; v_gene: TRBV28; CDR3aa: CASLQDHEQYF; CDR3nt: TGTGCCAGCCTCCAGGACCACGAGCAGTACTTC
abundance: NA; j_gene: TRBJ1-1; len: 16; d_gene: TRBD1; v_gene: TRBV7-9; CDR3aa: CASSRTPGQGNTEAFF; CDR3nt: TGTGCCAGCAGCCGGACGCCTGGACAGGGGAACACTGAAGCTTTCTTT
abundance: few; j_gene: TRBJ2-2; len: 13; d_gene: TRBD1; v_gene: TRBV7-8; CDR3aa: CASRQGWTGELFF; CDR3nt: TGTGCCAGCCGACAGGGGTGGACCGGGGAGCTGTTTTTT
abundance: NA; j_gene: TRBJ1-2; len: 16; d_gene: NA; v_gene: TRBV4-1; CDR3aa: CASSQDGGAVNYGYTF; CDR3nt: TGCGCCAGCAGCCAAGATGGGGGGGCAGTGAACTATGGCTACACCTTC
abundance: NA; j_gene: TRBJ1-2; len: 13; d_gene: NA; v_gene: TRBV7-2; CDR3aa: CASRAGNNYGYTF; CDR3nt: TGTGCCAGTCGCGCGGGGAATAACTATGGCTACACCTTC
abundance: NA; j_gene: TRBJ2-2; len: 16; d_gene: TRBD1; v_gene: TRBV30; CDR3aa: CAWSLRDRAVTGELFF; CDR3nt: TGTGCCTGGAGTCTTCGCGACAGGGCGGTCACCGGGGAGCTGTTTTTT
abundance: NA; j_gene: TRBJ1-2; len: 14; d_gene: TRBD1; v_gene: TRBV6-5; CDR3aa: CASTPMGQKGGYTF; CDR3nt: TGTGCCAGCACTCCCATGGGACAGAAGGGTGGCTACACCTTC
abundance: NA; j_gene: TRBJ2-6; len: 17; d_gene: NA; v_gene: TRBV5-1; CDR3aa: CASKGSYTVAGANVLTF; CDR3nt: TGCGCCAGCAAAGGGTCATACACCGTTGCTGGGGCCAACGTCCTGACTTTC
abundance: NA; j_gene: TRBJ2-5; len: 12; d_gene: NA; v_gene: TRBV28; CDR3aa: CASMRDGGEQYF; CDR3nt: TGTGCCAGCATGCGTGACGGAGGGGAGCAGTACTTC